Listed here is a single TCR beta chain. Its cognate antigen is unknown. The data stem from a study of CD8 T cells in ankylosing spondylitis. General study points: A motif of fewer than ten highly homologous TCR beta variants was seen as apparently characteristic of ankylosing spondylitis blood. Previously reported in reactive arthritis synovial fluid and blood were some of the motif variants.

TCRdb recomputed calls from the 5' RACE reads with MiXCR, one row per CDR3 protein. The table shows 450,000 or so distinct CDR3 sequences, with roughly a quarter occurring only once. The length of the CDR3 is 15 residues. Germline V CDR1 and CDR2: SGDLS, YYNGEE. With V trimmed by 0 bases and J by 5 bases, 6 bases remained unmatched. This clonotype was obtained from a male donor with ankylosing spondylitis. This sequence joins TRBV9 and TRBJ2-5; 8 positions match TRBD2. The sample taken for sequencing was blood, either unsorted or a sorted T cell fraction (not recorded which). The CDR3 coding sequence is TGTGCCAGCAGCGTAGGCGGCGGGGGGCTCGAGACCCAGTACTTC. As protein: CASSVGGGGLETQYF.